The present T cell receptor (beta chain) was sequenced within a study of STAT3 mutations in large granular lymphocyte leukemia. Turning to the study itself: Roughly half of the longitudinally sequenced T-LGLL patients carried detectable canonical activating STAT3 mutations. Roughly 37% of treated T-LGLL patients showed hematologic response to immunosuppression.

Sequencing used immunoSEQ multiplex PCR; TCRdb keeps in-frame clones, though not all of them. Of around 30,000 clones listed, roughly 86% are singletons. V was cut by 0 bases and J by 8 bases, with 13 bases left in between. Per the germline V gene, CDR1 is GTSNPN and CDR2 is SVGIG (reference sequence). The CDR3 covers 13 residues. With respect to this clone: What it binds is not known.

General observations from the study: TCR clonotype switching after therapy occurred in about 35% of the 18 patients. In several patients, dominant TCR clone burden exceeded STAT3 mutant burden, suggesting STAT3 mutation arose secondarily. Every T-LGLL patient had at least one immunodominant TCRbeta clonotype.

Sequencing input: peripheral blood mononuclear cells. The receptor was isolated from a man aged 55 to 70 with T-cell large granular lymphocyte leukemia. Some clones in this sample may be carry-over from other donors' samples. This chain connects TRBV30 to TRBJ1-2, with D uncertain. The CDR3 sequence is CAWSVGPQKGYTF. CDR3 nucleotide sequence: TGTGCCTGGAGTGTAGGCCCCCAGAAGGGCTACACCTTC.